This TCR beta chain emerged from a study of cytomegalovirus exposure and HLA in healthy donors. Study-wide background: Of the donors genotyped, 398 in all, 75% to 85% fell in the Caucasian-associated ancestry cluster.

The PCR ran on 60 Vbeta and 13 Jbeta primers. Assay used: immunoSEQ multiplex PCR; TCRdb lists only in-frame clones, some missing. The table includes some 100,000 clones, roughly 80% detected once. By its share, this clone is medium-sized (0.01 to 0.1%). Its antigen is currently unknown. Additional DNA sequences in this sample encode the identical CDR3. From germline, CDR1 is MNHEY and CDR2 SVGAGI. V lost 6 bases and J 3 bases, leaving 15 bases between the germline ends. This CDR3 is built from 14 residues. Study results and limitations: Most of the TCR beta V segments (in an earlier analysis) were productive either about 87% or about 30% of the time. Roughly uniform sequencing depth across donors was assumed, possibly incorrectly.

This rearrangement joins TRBV6-5 to TRBJ2-7; the D gene is possibly TRBD1 (6 bases). This receptor was obtained from a male donor in good health and CMV-seropositive. Material: PBMCs. For the CDR3, the DNA is TGTGCCAGCAGCCCCGGCCAGGGGATCTACGAGCAGTACTTC. It codes for CASSPGQGIYEQYF.